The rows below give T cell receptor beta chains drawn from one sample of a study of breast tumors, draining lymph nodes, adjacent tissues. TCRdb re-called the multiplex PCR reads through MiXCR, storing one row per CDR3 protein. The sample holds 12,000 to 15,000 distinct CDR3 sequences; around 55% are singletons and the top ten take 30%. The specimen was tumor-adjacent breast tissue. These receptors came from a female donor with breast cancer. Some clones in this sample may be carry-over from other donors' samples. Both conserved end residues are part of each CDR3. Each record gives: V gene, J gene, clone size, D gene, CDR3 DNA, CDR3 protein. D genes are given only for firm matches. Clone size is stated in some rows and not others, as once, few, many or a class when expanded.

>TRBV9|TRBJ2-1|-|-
TGTGCCAGCAGCCTACTAGGGCCGAGCTCCTACAATGAGCAGTTCTTC
CASSLLGPSSYNEQFF
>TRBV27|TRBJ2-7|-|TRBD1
TGTGCCAGCAGTTCCGGGACAGGGCGGTACGAGCAGTACTTC
CASSSGTGRYEQYF
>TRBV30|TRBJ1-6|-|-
TGTGCCCAAAGTCCCCTCGTTGGTTCACCCCTCCACTTT
CAQSPLVGSPLHF
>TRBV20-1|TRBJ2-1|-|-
TGCAGTGCTTGGGACGACAGCTACAACGCGCAGTTCTTC
CSAWDDSYNAQFF
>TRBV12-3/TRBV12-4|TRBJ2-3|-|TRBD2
TGTGCCAGCAGTTCCGGCCTAGCGGGGTTAACGCAGTATTTT
CASSSGLAGLTQYF
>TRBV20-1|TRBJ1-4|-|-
TGCAGTGCTAGGGGCCTTAATGAAAAACTGTTTTTT
CSARGLNEKLFF
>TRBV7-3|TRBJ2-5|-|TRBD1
TGTGCCAGCAGCTTCCAGGGGGCGGTCGTAGAGACCCAGCACTTC
CASSFQGAVVETQHF
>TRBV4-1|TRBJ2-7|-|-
TGCGCCAGCAGCCAAGATGAGGGGTGGAGGACTCCCTACGAGCAGTACTTC
CASSQDEGWRTPYEQYF
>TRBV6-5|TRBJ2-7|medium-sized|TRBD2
TGTGCCAGCAGTTACAGCGGGAATGACGAGCAGTACTTC
CASSYSGNDEQYF
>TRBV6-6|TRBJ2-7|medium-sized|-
TGTGCCAGCGGAGGACATTCCTACGAGCAGTACTTC
CASGGHSYEQYF
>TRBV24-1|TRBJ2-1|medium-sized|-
TGTGCCATCCTGACGCAAGAAAAGAGCCATGAGCAGTTCTTC
CAILTQEKSHEQFF
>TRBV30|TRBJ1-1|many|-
TGTGCCTGGTGCCGGGACCTCCTAAGCATGAACACTGAAGCTTTCTTT
CAWCRDLLSMNTEAFF
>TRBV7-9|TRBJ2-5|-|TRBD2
TGTGCCAGCAGCTCCTGGACTAGCGGGGGGACAGGGGGGCATCAAGAGACCCAGTACTTC
CASSSWTSGGTGGHQETQYF
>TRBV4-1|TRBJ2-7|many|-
TGCGCCAGCAGCCAAGATGGTACAGGACCCTACGAGCAGTACTTC
CASSQDGTGPYEQYF
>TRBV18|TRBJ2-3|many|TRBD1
TGTGCCAGCTCATTACAGGGGACGCCCACAGATACGCAGTATTTT
CASSLQGTPTDTQYF
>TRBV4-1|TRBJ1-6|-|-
TGCGCCAGCAGTGGGTTTGGTAATTCACCCCTCCACTTT
CASSGFGNSPLHF
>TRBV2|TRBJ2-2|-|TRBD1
TGTGCCGAGGGGGCTAGCACCGGGGAGCTGTTTTTT
CAEGASTGELFF
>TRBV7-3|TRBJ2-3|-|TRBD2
TGTGCCAGCAGCTTTACGACTAGCGACACAGATACGCAGTATTTT
CASSFTTSDTDTQYF
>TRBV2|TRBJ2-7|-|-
TGTGCCAGCAGTGAACCCCTCGCTTACGAGCAGTACTTC
CASSEPLAYEQYF